The clone carrying this TCR beta chain was seen only once. Its antigen is not identified. This entry comes from a study of shared clonotypes between healthy human individuals. Repertoires were generated with immunoSEQ multiplex PCR, while TCRdb's copy carries only in-frame clones and drops some. The profile shows 2 million or so clones, roughly 95% of them singletons. V lost 3 bases and J lost 2; bases outside the gene matches: 6. Germline V lookup: CDR1 GTSNPN, CDR2 SVGIG (reference sequence). The CDR3 runs 15 residues. Study-level results: Deeper or shallower sequencing was expected to change how clonotypes are shared among donors. Though the depth was large, rarefaction showed that sorted-subset sequencing was incomplete. Four donors shared approximately 5% of their naive CD4 clonotypes.

CD45RO-negative CD8 cells positively selected for CCR7 made up the naive population, which excluded terminally differentiated effector memory CD45RA+ cells. Participating donors were healthy, HIV-negative adults free of recent acute infections or vaccinations. This TCR was recovered from a young man in good health. Sequencing input: naive CD8+ T cells sorted from blood. The chain recombines TRBV30 with TRBJ2-7; 11 nucleotides align to TRBD1. The chain's CDR3 is CAWRDGQGAPYEQYF. The CDR3 DNA reads as TGTGCCTGGAGAGACGGACAGGGGGCTCCCTACGAGCAGTACTTC.